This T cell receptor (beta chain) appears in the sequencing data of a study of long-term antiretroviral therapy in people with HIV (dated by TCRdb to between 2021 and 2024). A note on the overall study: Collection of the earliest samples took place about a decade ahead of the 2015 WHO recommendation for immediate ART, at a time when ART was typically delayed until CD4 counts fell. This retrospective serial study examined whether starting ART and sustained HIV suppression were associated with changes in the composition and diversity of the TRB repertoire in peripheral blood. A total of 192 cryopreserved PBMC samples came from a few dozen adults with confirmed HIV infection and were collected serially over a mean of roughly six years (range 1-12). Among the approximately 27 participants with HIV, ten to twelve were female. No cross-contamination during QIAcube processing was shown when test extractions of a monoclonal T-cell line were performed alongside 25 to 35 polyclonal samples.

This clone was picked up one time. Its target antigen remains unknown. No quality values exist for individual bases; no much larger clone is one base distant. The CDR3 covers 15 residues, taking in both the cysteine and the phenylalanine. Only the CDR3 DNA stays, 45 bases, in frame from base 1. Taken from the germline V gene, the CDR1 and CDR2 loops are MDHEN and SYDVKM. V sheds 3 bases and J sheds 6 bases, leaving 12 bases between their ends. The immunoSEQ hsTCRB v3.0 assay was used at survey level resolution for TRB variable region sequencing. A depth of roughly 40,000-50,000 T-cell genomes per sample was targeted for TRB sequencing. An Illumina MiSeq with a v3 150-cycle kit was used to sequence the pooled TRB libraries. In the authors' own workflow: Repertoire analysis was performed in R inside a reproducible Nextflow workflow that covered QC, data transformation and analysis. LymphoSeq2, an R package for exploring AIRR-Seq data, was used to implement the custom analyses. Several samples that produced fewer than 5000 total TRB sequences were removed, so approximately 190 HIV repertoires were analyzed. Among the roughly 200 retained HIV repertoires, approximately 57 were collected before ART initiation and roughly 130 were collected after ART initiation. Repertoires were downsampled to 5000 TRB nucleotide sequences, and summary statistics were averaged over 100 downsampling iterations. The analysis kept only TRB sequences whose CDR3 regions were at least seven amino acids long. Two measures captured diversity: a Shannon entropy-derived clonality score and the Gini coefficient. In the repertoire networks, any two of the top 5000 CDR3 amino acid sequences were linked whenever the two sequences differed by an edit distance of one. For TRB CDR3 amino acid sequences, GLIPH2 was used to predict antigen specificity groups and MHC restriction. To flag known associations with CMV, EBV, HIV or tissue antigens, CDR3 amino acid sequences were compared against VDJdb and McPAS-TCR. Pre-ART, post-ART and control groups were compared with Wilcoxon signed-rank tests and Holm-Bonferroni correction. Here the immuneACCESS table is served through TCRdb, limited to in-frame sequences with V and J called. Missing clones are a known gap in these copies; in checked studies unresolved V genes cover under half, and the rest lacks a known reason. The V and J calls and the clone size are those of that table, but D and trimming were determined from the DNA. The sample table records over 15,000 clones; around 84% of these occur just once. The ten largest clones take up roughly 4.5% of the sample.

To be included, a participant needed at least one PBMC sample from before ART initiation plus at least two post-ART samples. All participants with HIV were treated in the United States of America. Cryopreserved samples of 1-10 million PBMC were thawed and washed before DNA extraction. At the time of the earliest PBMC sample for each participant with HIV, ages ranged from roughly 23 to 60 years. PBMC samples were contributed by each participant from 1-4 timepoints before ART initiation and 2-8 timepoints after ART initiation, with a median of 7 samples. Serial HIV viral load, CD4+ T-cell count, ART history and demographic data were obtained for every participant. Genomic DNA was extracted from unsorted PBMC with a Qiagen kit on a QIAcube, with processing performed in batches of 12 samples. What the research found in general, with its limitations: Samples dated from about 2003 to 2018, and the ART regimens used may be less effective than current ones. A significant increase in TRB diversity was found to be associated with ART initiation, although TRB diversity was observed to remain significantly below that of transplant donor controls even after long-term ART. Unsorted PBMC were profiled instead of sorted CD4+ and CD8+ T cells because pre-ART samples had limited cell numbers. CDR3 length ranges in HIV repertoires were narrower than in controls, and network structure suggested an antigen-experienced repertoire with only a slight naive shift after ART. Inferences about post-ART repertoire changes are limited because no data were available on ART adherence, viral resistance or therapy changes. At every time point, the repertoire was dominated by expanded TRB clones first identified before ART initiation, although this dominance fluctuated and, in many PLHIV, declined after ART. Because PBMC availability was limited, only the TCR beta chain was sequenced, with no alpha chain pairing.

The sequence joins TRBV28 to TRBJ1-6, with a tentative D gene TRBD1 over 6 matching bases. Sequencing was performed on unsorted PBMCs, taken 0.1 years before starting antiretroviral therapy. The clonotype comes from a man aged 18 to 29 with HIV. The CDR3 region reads CASSFPGASNSPLHF. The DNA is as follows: TGTGCCAGCAGTTTCCCGGGGGCCAGTAATTCACCCCTCCACTTT.